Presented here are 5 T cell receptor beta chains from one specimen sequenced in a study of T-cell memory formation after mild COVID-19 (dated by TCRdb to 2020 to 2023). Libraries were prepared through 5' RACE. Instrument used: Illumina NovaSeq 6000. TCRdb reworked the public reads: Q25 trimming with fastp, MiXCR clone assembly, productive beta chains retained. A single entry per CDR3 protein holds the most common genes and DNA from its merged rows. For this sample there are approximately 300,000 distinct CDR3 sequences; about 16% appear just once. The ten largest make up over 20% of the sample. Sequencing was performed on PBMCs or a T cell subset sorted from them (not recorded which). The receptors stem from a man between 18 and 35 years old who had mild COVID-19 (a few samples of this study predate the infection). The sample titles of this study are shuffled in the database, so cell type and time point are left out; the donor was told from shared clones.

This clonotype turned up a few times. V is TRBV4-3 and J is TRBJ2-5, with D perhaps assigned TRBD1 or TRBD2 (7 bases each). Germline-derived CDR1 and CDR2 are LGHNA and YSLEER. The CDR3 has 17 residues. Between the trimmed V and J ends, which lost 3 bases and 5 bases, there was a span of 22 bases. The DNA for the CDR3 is TGCGCCAGCAGCCACGGCGGGGGAGGGGGCGCCGAGGAGACCCAGTACTTC. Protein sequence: CASSHGGGGGAEETQYF.

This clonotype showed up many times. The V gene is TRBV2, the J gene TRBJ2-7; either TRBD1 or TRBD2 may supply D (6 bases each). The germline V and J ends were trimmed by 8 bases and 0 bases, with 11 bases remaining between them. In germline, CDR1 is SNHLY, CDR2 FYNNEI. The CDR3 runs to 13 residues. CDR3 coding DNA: TGTGCCAGCGGCGGGACATTCTCCTACGAGCAGTACTTC. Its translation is CASGGTFSYEQYF.

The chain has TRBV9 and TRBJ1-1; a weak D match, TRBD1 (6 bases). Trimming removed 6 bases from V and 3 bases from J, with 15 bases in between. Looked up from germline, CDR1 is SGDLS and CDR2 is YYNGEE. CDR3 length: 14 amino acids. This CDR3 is CASTLGGHDTEAFF. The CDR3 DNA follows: TGTGCCAGCACTTTGGGGGGGCACGACACTGAAGCTTTCTTT.

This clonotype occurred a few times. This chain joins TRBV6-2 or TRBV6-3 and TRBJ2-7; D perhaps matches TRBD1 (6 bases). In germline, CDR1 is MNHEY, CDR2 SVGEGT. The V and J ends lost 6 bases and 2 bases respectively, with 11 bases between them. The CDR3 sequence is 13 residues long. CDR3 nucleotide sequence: TGTGCCAGCAGACGGGACATCCCCTACGAGCAGTACTTC. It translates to CASRRDIPYEQYF.

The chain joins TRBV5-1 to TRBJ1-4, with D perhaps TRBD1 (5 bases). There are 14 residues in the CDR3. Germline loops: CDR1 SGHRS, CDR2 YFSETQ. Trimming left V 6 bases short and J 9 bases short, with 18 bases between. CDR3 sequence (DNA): TGCGCCAGCACCCCGGCGCCCGGGGACCAAAAACTGTTTTTT. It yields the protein CASTPAPGDQKLFF.